A single sample is the source of the 30 T cell receptor beta chains below, sequenced in a study of cytomegalovirus exposure and HLA in healthy donors. Produced via immunoSEQ multiplex PCR; TCRdb's table is partial and in-frame only. The profile shows approximately 160,000 clones, approximately 80% of them singletons. Material: PBMCs. Receptor source: a young man in good health and CMV-seropositive.

J is TRBJ1-2 and V is TRBV9, with a weak D call TRBD1 (6 bases). Germline CDR1 SGDLS, CDR2 YYNGEE. V was clipped by 4 bases and J by 8 bases, with 21 bases between them. The CDR3 loop spans 15 amino acids. The CDR3 coding sequence is TGTGCCAGCAGCACAGAGACAGGCAGGAGGTACGGCTACACCTTC. Its protein product is CASSTETGRRYGYTF. Drawing the rest from reference TRBV9 and TRBJ1-2, the complete variable domain is DSGVTQTPKHLITATGQRVTLRCSPRSGDLSVYWYQQSLDQGLQFLIQYYNGEERAKGNILERFSAQQFPDLHSELNLSSLELGDSALYFCASSTETGRRYGYTFGSGTRLTVV.

The chain combines TRBV19 with TRBJ2-2; D uncertain. V was pared by 3 bases and J by 10 bases, with 9 bases between. Germline V gene lookup returns CDR1 LNHDA and CDR2 SQIVND (reference sequence). This CDR3 is 12 amino acids long. CDR3 sequence reads: CASSMGHKELFF. The CDR3, as DNA: TGTGCCAGTAGTATGGGCCACAAGGAGCTGTTTTTT.

The gene calls are TRBV6-5 and TRBJ1-4, with TRBD1 identical over 7 bases. V gave up 2 bases and J gave up 8 bases; unmatched junction bases: 5. The CDR3 runs 14 residues. Germline lookup yields CDR1 MNHEY and CDR2 SVGAGI. CDR3 sequence: CASSYGTAREKLFF. The CDR3 DNA reads TGTGCCAGCAGTTACGGGACAGCTAGGGAAAAACTGTTTTTT.

This clone was detected once. V gene TRBV7-8 combines with J gene TRBJ2-2; D perhaps matches TRBD2 (5 bases). Looked up from germline, CDR1 is SGHVS and CDR2 is FQNEAQ. This CDR3 region has 16 residues. Trimming pared 2 bases from V and 7 bases from J, leaving 17 bases between. CDR3 nucleotides: TGTGCCAGCAGCTTAATATATCTGAGGGCGGGCGGGGAGCTGTTTTTT. It translates to CASSLIYLRAGGELFF.

This chain uses TRBV5-6 with TRBJ2-5, with TRBD2 identical over 11 bases. Germline trimming cut 4 bases from V and 4 bases from J; bases unmatched to any gene: 6. Germline V CDR1 and CDR2: SGHDT, YYEEEE. The CDR3 contains 15 residues. The CDR3 spells CASSLSGGARETQYF. The CDR3 nucleotides are TGTGCCAGCAGCCTTAGCGGGGGGGCTCGAGAGACCCAGTACTTC.

The chain carries TRBV7-9 and TRBJ1-1, with D unresolved. In germline, CDR1 is SEHNR, CDR2 FQNEAQ (reference sequence). V lost 3 bases and J 1 base, leaving 12 bases between the germline ends. This CDR3 spans 15 amino acids. The DNA for the CDR3 is TGTGCCAGCAGCTTCCGGGGTAACGGGAACACTGAAGCTTTCTTT. Its translation: CASSFRGNGNTEAFF.

In DNA, the CDR3 is TGTGCCAGCAGCCAAATAGCGGGGGGTTACAATGAGCAGTTCTTC. Its protein is CASSQIAGGYNEQFF. This chain links TRBV14 with TRBJ2-1; 10 nucleotides agree with TRBD2. The CDR3 runs to 15 residues. Trimming at V came to 2 bases and at J to 4 bases, leaving 2 bases not matched to a gene. Germline V lookup: CDR1 SGHDN, CDR2 FVKESK.

The gene calls are TRBV5-6 and TRBJ1-5; 10 nucleotides line up with TRBD1. The CDR3 has 17 amino acids. V trimming: 4 bases; J trimming: 2 bases; junction bases outside the gene matches: 9. Germline values: CDR1 SGHDT, CDR2 YYEEEE. The CDR3, as DNA: TGTGCCAGCAGCCCCGGGACAGGGGACTCGGGCAATCAGCCCCAGCATTTT. Amino acids: CASSPGTGDSGNQPQHF.

V is TRBV27 and J is TRBJ2-2; 7 bases line up with TRBD2. This CDR3 region has 15 residues. Germline V lookup: CDR1 MNHEY, CDR2 SMNVEV (reference sequence). After removal of 5 bases from V and 5 bases from J, the junction contained 8 bases not matched to a gene. The CDR3 here is CASSRQRDPTGELFF. As DNA, the CDR3 is TGTGCCAGCAGTCGACAGCGGGACCCAACCGGGGAGCTGTTTTTT.

CDR3 DNA: TGTGCCAGCAGCCTTCGGAGTCATTATGGCTACACCTTC. This encodes CASSLRSHYGYTF. V gene TRBV27 combines with J gene TRBJ1-2, with D uncertain. Germline CDR1 and CDR2: MNHEY and SMNVEV (reference sequence). Trimming took off 6 bases at V and 5 bases at J, with 13 bases between the two ends. The CDR3 spans 13 residues.

Notes on this clone: The same CDR3 also results from other DNA sequences found in this sample. This sequence joins TRBV30 and TRBJ1-5; 7 nucleotides align to TRBD1. The J segment lost 3 bases and the V segment lost 3 bases, leaving 2 bases of the junction unmatched. The CDR3 loop spans 13 amino acids. Germline CDR1 reads GTSNPN; CDR2 reads SVGIG (reference sequence). DNA of the CDR3: TGTGCCTGGAGCGACAGGGACAATCAGCCCCAGCATTTT. Translated: CAWSDRDNQPQHF.

The J gene is TRBJ2-2, the V gene TRBV14; TRBD1 agrees at 7 bases. The CDR3 runs to 15 residues. With V trimmed by 4 bases and J by 3 bases, 5 bases remained unmatched. Germline V CDR1 and CDR2: SGHDN, FVKESK. The CDR3 here is CASSRRGQHTGELFF. The CDR3 coding sequence is TGTGCCAGCAGCCGCCGGGGACAGCACACCGGGGAGCTGTTTTTT.

A few counts support this clone. At the DNA level, this CDR3 is encoded by other sequences in the same sample as well. The rearrangement uses TRBV7-9 and TRBJ2-7; the D is unclear. Trimming stripped 1 base from V and 3 bases from J, with 4 bases between. The CDR3 extends over 12 amino acids. Germline CDR1 and CDR2: SEHNR and FQNEAQ (reference sequence). The CDR3 region is CASSLGVYEQYF. Here the CDR3 DNA reads TGTGCCAGCAGCTTAGGCGTCTACGAGCAGTACTTC.

V usage is TRBV10-1 and J usage is TRBJ1-6; 7 bases are shared with TRBD1. The V segment lost 0 bases and the J segment 9 bases; nucleotides outside the gene matches: 8. Germline V gene sequence: CDR1 WNHNN, CDR2 SYGVQD (reference sequence). The CDR3 runs to 16 residues. For the CDR3, the DNA is TGCGCCAGCAGTGAGTCCCGACAGGGTCGGCGTTCACCCCTCCACTTT. As protein: CASSESRQGRRSPLHF.

The chain joins TRBV2 to TRBJ2-7; 9 bases map to TRBD1. The CDR3 loop spans 13 amino acids. With V trimmed by 8 bases and J by 1 base, 3 bases remained unmatched. Germline CDR1 SNHLY, CDR2 FYNNEI. The CDR3 loop is CASRDRASYEQYF. CDR3 nucleotide sequence: TGTGCCAGCCGGGACAGGGCGTCCTACGAGCAGTACTTC.

The chain links TRBV7-9 to TRBJ1-1, with no clear D. Trimming left V 6 bases short and J 2 bases short, with 10 bases between. CDR3 length: 13 amino acids. The V gene's germline CDR1 is SEHNR and CDR2 FQNEAQ (reference sequence). This CDR3 is CASSQGGNTEAFF. The CDR3 DNA follows: TGTGCCAGCAGTCAAGGCGGTAACACTGAAGCTTTCTTT.

This clone is a singleton in its sample. The gene calls are TRBV4-1 and TRBJ2-1, with 11 bases matching TRBD1. Germline trimming cut 4 bases from V and 2 bases from J; bases unmatched to any gene: 4. CDR1 MGHRA and CDR2 YSYEKL come from the germline V gene. There are 16 residues in the CDR3. The CDR3 DNA follows: TGCGCCAGCAGCCCCTTGGGACAGGGGGCCTACAATGAGCAGTTCTTC. Translated: CASSPLGQGAYNEQFF.

Comments on this clone: Mismatch with germline at one junction end may stem from a read error. The rearrangement uses TRBV7-7 and TRBJ2-5; no clear D gene. This CDR3 has 15 amino acids. Looked up from germline, CDR1 is SSHAT and CDR2 is FNYEAQ (reference sequence). CDR3 in amino acids: CASSPRPMRQETQYF. CDR3 DNA: TGTGCTAGCAGCCCGAGACCCATGCGGCAAGAGACCCAGTACTTC.

This rearrangement joins TRBV9 to TRBJ1-1, with 8 bases aligning to TRBD1. Per the germline V gene, CDR1 is SGDLS and CDR2 is YYNGEE. Trimming at V came to 4 bases and at J to 3 bases, leaving 5 bases not matched to a gene. This CDR3 is built from 14 residues. CDR3 region: CASSPLGQDTEAFF. CDR3 sequence (DNA): TGTGCCAGCAGCCCCTTGGGACAGGACACTGAAGCTTTCTTT.

The CDR3 spells CASSPRAGTYEQYF. The DNA of the CDR3 is TGTGCCAGCAGCCCTCGTGCGGGTACCTACGAGCAGTACTTC. The J gene is TRBJ2-7, the V gene TRBV9; a possible D gene is TRBD2 (5 bases). V shed 4 bases and J shed 2 bases, with 13 bases lying between them. Germline CDR1 and CDR2: SGDLS and YYNGEE. The CDR3 is 14 residues long. Complete variable domain (other parts from reference TRBV9 and TRBJ2-7): DSGVTQTPKHLITATGQRVTLRCSPRSGDLSVYWYQQSLDQGLQFLIQYYNGEERAKGNILERFSAQQFPDLHSELNLSSLELGDSALYFCASSPRAGTYEQYFGPGTRLTVT.

J is TRBJ1-2 and V is TRBV29-1, with a tentative D call TRBD1 (6 bases). Germline V gene sequence: CDR1 SQVTM, CDR2 ANQGSEA. The germline V and J ends were trimmed by 6 bases and 2 bases, with 16 bases remaining between them. The CDR3 is made up of 14 amino acids. CDR3 bases: TGCAGCGTCCTCAAGGCGGGGGCAAACTATGGCTACACCTTC. It is translated as CSVLKAGANYGYTF.

CDR3 loop: CASPWGTPDTQYF. CDR3 coding DNA: TGTGCCAGCCCCTGGGGCACCCCAGATACGCAGTATTTT. This chain uses TRBV7-3 with TRBJ2-3; D may be TRBD1 (5 bases). Germline V lookup: CDR1 SGHTA, CDR2 FQGTGA. The CDR3 has 13 amino acids. V shed 8 bases and J shed 4 bases, with 13 bases lying between them.

The rearrangement joins TRBV5-1 to TRBJ2-2, with 12 bases identical to TRBD2. The V gene's germline CDR1 is SGHRS and CDR2 YFSETQ. The CDR3 consists of 16 residues. The J segment lost 9 bases and the V segment lost 4 bases, leaving 10 bases of the junction unmatched. As DNA, the CDR3 is TGCGCCAGCAGCAGCGGACTAGCGGGGCTCGGCAGGGAGCTGTTTTTT. Its protein is CASSSGLAGLGRELFF. Based on the CDR3 plus reference TRBV5-1 and TRBJ2-2, the full variable domain is KAGVTQTPRYLIKTRGQQVTLSCSPISGHRSVSWYQQTPGQGLQFLFEYFSETQRNKGNFPGRFSGRQFSNSRSEMNVSTLELGDSALYLCASSSGLAGLGRELFFGEGSRLTVL.

V is TRBV7-2 and J is TRBJ2-7; TRBD1 matches 8 bases. The ends lost 5 bases at V and 5 bases at J; junction bases unmatched: 5. CDR3 length equals 13 residues. The germline CDR1 and CDR2 sequences are SGHTA and FQGNSA. CDR3 residues: CASSRTGTNEQYF. The CDR3 DNA sequence: TGTGCCAGCAGCCGGACAGGGACGAACGAGCAGTACTTC.

The V gene is TRBV28, the J gene TRBJ1-5, with TRBD1 matching 7 bases. Germline values: CDR1 MDHEN, CDR2 SYDVKM. This CDR3 region has 15 residues. V shed 4 bases and J 7 bases; nucleotides not matched to a gene: 10. The CDR3 bases are TGTGCCAGCAGTTCCCGACAGGGCGGGAACCAGCCCCAGCATTTT. The encoded protein is CASSSRQGGNQPQHF.

V gene TRBV29-1 combines with J gene TRBJ2-7; possibly TRBD1 for D (6 bases). CDR1 and CDR2 from the germline V gene are SQVTM and ANQGSEA. V was pared by 2 bases and J by 2 bases, with 10 bases between. The CDR3 contains 13 residues. CDR3 bases: TGCAGCGTTGAAAACAGGGACCCCTACGAGCAGTACTTC. It codes for CSVENRDPYEQYF.

This clone came up many times. The chain joins TRBV6-4 to TRBJ1-4; 9 bases line up with TRBD1. CDR3 length: 14 amino acids. From germline, CDR1 is MRHNA and CDR2 SNTAGT. Losses at the gene ends were 0 bases for V and 7 bases for J; bases not matched to a gene: 0. The CDR3 loop is CASSDSQGAEKLFF. CDR3 DNA sequence: TGTGCCAGCAGTGACTCACAGGGGGCTGAAAAACTGTTTTTT.

This sequence joins TRBV7-8 and TRBJ2-7; a weak D match, TRBD2 (5 bases). CDR1 is SGHVS and CDR2 is FQNEAQ in the germline V gene. The CDR3 covers 15 residues. The V and J ends lost 6 bases and 6 bases respectively, with 21 bases between them. The CDR3 region is CASSAEGVRRLEQYF. The CDR3 nucleotides read TGTGCCAGCAGTGCCGAGGGCGTCAGGAGGCTCGAGCAGTACTTC.

This clone turned up a few times. The CDR3 protein is CASSQELEGAAYNEQFF. The CDR3 DNA sequence: TGCGCCAGCAGCCAAGAGTTGGAGGGGGCGGCCTACAATGAGCAGTTCTTC. The chain employs TRBV4-3 and TRBJ2-1; tentatively, D is TRBD1 (7 bases). V lost 0 bases and J 2 bases, leaving 14 bases between the germline ends. CDR3 length: 17 amino acids. In germline, CDR1 is LGHNA, CDR2 YSLEER.

The V call is TRBV7-9, the J call TRBJ2-3; 11 bases are a match to TRBD2. This CDR3 spans 15 amino acids. The J segment lost 5 bases and the V segment lost 0 bases, leaving 1 base of the junction unmatched. CDR1 SEHNR and CDR2 FQNEAQ come from the germline V gene (reference sequence). CDR3 nucleotides: TGTGCCAGCAGCTTAGCTACTAGCGGGGGAGATACGCAGTATTTT. It codes for CASSLATSGGDTQYF.